In its sample, the clone carrying this T cell receptor (beta chain) was seen many times. Its specificity is not known. Presence of unique molecular identifiers characterized the TCR beta cDNA libraries. The source material, roughly 0.9 to 11 million T cells, gave rise to 400,000 to 550,000 cDNA molecules. TCRdb re-called the PCR reads with MiXCR, one entry per CDR3 protein. The sample records roughly 400,000 distinct CDR3 sequences, about 39% being singletons. This sample was included in a study of post-analysis software for immune sequencing data. About the study: Several disease courses (relapsing-remitting, secondary progressive and progressive-relapsing) of multiple sclerosis were included.

Overall study findings and caveats: About five TRBV segments, including TRBV5-6, TRBV5-1 and TRBV20-1, were more frequent in patients than controls. Under the F measure, samples that were prepared in one batch clustered strongly together. Significantly lower normalized Chao1 diversity was found in patients with multiple sclerosis relative to controls.

Per germline, CDR1 MNHEY and CDR2 SMNVEV (reference sequence). V lost 3 bases to trimming and J lost 7 bases, with 10 bases between them. There are 13 residues in the CDR3. This sequence originates from a girl aged 2-10 years with multiple sclerosis. The sample was blood. V and J are TRBV27 and TRBJ2-1, with D tentatively TRBD2 (6 bases). For the CDR3, the DNA is TGTGCCAGCAGTTTTCTCGGGGGTAATGAGCAGTTCTTC. Amino acid sequence: CASSFLGGNEQFF.